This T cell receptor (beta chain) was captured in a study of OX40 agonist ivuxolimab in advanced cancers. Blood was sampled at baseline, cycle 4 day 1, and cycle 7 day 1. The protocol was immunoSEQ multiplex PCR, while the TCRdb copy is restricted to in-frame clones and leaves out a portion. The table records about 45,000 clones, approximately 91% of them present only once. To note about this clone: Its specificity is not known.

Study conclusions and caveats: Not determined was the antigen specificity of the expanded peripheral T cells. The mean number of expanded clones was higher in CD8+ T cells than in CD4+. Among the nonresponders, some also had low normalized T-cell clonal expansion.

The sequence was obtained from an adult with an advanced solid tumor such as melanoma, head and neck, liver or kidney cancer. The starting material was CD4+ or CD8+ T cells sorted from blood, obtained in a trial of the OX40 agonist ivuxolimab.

The CDR3 nucleotides are TGTGCCAGCAGTTACTTAGAGACCCAGTACTTC. Translating it yields CASSYLETQYF. The chain is built from TRBV28 and TRBJ2-5, with D unresolved. Germline loops: CDR1 MDHEN, CDR2 SYDVKM. With 4 bases removed from V and 4 bases from J, the gap between germline ends came to 4 bases. The CDR3 totals 11 residues.